The 20 T cell receptor beta chains given below trace back to one sample, sequenced in a study of response to subunit inactivated influenza vaccine. MiXCR, applied by TCRdb to the RT-PCR reads, yields one record per CDR3 protein. The profile shows 450,000 to 500,000 distinct CDR3 sequences, 9.5% to 12% of them singletons. This sample comprised PBMCs from blood, obtained about 40 days after vaccination. All receptors come from a man aged 50 to 60 who received an inactivated influenza vaccine.

This clonotype was detected many times. The genes are TRBV7-9 and TRBJ2-1; no clear D gene. The CDR3 loop spans 13 amino acids. The V end was cut by 5 bases, the J end by 10 bases, with 15 bases between. The germline CDR1 and CDR2 sequences are SEHNR and FQNEAQ (reference sequence). CDR3 coding DNA: TGTGCCAGCAGCAACTGGACGGCCCCCGAGCAGTTCTTC. Translated: CASSNWTAPEQFF.

This clonotype was seen many times. The chain couples TRBV5-1 to TRBJ1-2; TRBD1 matches at 8 bases. CDR1 is SGHRS, CDR2 YFSETQ, per germline. V lost 7 bases to trimming and J lost 4 bases; unmatched junction nucleotides: 9. The CDR3 has 14 amino acids. Here the CDR3 reads CASSDGTGGYGYTF. The CDR3 DNA sequence: TGCGCCAGCTCCGATGGCACAGGGGGCTATGGCTACACCTTC.

The rearrangement joins TRBV14 to TRBJ2-1; TRBD2 agrees at 9 bases. V lost 2 bases, J lost 6 bases, and 5 bases stayed unmatched. The CDR3 extends over 15 amino acids. CDR1 is SGHDN, CDR2 FVKESK, per germline. The CDR3 is CASSQLAGGPNEQFF. In DNA form, the CDR3 reads TGTGCCAGCAGCCAACTTGCGGGAGGGCCCAATGAGCAGTTCTTC.

J is TRBJ2-7 and V is TRBV3-1, with 9 bases matching TRBD2. Germline loops: CDR1 LGHDT, CDR2 YNNKEL (reference sequence). After removal of 8 bases from V and 5 bases from J, the junction contained 4 bases not matched to a gene. This CDR3 is built from 12 residues. This CDR3 reads CASGTSYHEQYF. The CDR3 DNA reads as TGTGCCAGCGGGACTAGCTACCACGAGCAGTACTTC.

This clonotype has a count of ten or more. The junction differs from germline at one of its ends, possibly a read error. The chain has TRBV6-1 and TRBJ2-5; the D gene is possibly TRBD1 (6 bases). CDR3 length equals 16 residues. Germline CDR1 MNHNS, CDR2 SASEGT. CDR3 region: CASRPYYGQHQETQYF. The DNA of the CDR3 is TGTGCCAGCAGGCCTTACTACGGACAGCACCAGGAGACCCAGTACTTC.

CDR3 coding DNA: TGTGCCAGCGCAATATACGACAGTACGCAGTATTTT. Protein product: CASAIYDSTQYF. This chain uses TRBV18 with TRBJ2-3; D is possibly TRBD1 (5 bases). This CDR3 has 12 residues. Looked up from germline, CDR1 is KGHSH and CDR2 is LQKENI. V was trimmed by 8 bases and J by 8 bases, leaving 14 bases between them.

The gene calls are TRBV27 and TRBJ2-7; D tentatively reads TRBD1 or TRBD2 (5 bases each). The CDR3 loop spans 11 amino acids. Trimming left V 6 bases short and J 5 bases short, with 8 bases between. Germline-derived CDR1 and CDR2 are MNHEY and SMNVEV (reference sequence). CDR3 DNA sequence: TGTGCCAGCAGCCGGGACCACGAGCAGTACTTC. Encoded protein: CASSRDHEQYF.

The chain links TRBV7-2 to TRBJ1-1, with D possibly matching TRBD1 (5 bases). V was shortened by 5 bases and J by 5 bases, with 12 bases between the two germline ends. The CDR3 runs 13 residues. Germline values: CDR1 SGHTA, CDR2 FQGNSA. CDR3 region: CASSKRGRTEAFF. DNA for the CDR3: TGTGCCAGCAGCAAAAGGGGTAGGACTGAAGCTTTCTTT.

The chain combines TRBV12-3 or TRBV12-4 with TRBJ1-2, with no clear D. V was pared by 1 base and J by 5 bases, with 8 bases between. This CDR3 contains 13 residues. CDR3 amino acids: CASSLGPLYGYTF. CDR3 bases: TGTGCCAGCAGTTTAGGGCCCCTATATGGCTACACCTTC.

This clonotype was observed a few times. The chain is built from TRBV6-2 or TRBV6-3 and TRBJ2-1; 8 bases align to TRBD2. Germline CDR1 is MNHEY and CDR2 is SVGEGT. Trimming cost V 5 bases and J 6 bases; bases outside gene matches: 15. The CDR3 length is 17 residues. The CDR3 bases are TGTGCCAGCAGTGACGGACTCGGGACTAGAGTTCCCAATGAGCAGTTCTTC. Translation gives CASSDGLGTRVPNEQFF.

The chain has TRBV20-1 and TRBJ1-2, with D possibly being TRBD1 (6 bases). V lost 3 bases and J lost 4, with 18 bases in between. Looked up from germline, CDR1 is DFQATT and CDR2 is SNEGSKA (reference sequence). CDR3 length: 15 residues. CDR3 in amino acids: CSASPQGWGGYGYTF. DNA for the CDR3: TGCAGTGCTAGTCCACAGGGATGGGGAGGCTATGGCTACACCTTC.

The CDR3 DNA reads TGCGCCAGCCAGACGGGTTCCCCAACAGATACGCAGTATTTT. It encodes CASQTGSPTDTQYF. The chain is built from TRBV5-1 and TRBJ2-3, with D uncertain. Germline values: CDR1 SGHRS, CDR2 YFSETQ. The length of the CDR3 is 14 residues. Trimming took 7 bases from V and 3 from J, leaving 15 bases between them.

This chain joins TRBV3-1 and TRBJ2-1; 7 bases map to TRBD1. CDR1 is LGHDT and CDR2 is YNNKEL in the germline V gene (reference sequence). Trimming at V came to 0 bases and at J to 4 bases, leaving 6 bases not matched to a gene. This CDR3 is 16 amino acids long. The CDR3 spells CASSQDSGQVYNEQFF. CDR3 in DNA: TGTGCCAGCAGCCAAGATTCAGGACAGGTATACAATGAGCAGTTCTTC.

This chain joins TRBV4-3 and TRBJ1-2; D not certain. Germline CDR1 is LGHNA and CDR2 is YSLEER. V was cut by 0 bases and J by 8 bases, with 10 bases left in between. The CDR3 is made up of 13 amino acids. The CDR3 DNA is TGCGCCAGCAGCCAAGAAGGAGGGTTAGGCTACACCTTC. Its protein is CASSQEGGLGYTF.

This clonotype was picked up many times. This chain connects TRBV12-3 or TRBV12-4 to TRBJ2-1, with TRBD1 identical over 11 bases. V shed 6 bases and J 2 bases; nucleotides not matched to a gene: 3. This CDR3 has 15 amino acids. CDR3 region: CASRMGQGAYNEQFF. CDR3 DNA: TGTGCCAGCAGAATGGGACAGGGGGCCTACAATGAGCAGTTCTTC.

As for this clonotype: A much larger clone lies one base from this, so it may be a read error. The chain links TRBV6-2 or TRBV6-3 to TRBJ2-3; D gene uncertain. Trimming removed 6 bases from V and 5 bases from J, with 6 bases in between. The CDR3 spans 11 residues. In germline, CDR1 is MNHEY, CDR2 SVGEGT. CDR3 amino acids: CASSHLDTQYF. CDR3 DNA: TGTGCCAGCAGCCATCTAGATACGCAGTATTTT.

This clonotype has at least ten counts. V usage is TRBV2 and J usage is TRBJ1-1, with TRBD1 matching 7 bases. Germline CDR1 is SNHLY and CDR2 is FYNNEI. The junction had 12 bases not matched to a gene; V was cut back by 9 bases and J by 5 bases. This CDR3 comprises 14 residues. CDR3 bases: TGTGCCAGTTCTAAAGGAGACAGGGAAACTGAAGCTTTCTTT. Residues: CASSKGDRETEAFF.

V gene TRBV6-5 combines with J gene TRBJ1-6; D unclear. The CDR3 extends over 14 amino acids. Trimming stripped 2 bases from V and 6 bases from J, with 8 bases between. Germline V gives CDR1 MNHEY, CDR2 SVGAGI. CDR3 sequence: CASSYDQVNSPLHF. CDR3 in DNA: TGTGCCAGCAGTTACGATCAAGTTAATTCACCCCTCCACTTT.

This clonotype was counted between two and nine times. The chain couples TRBV5-1 to TRBJ2-3, with 9 bases that match TRBD2. After removal of 3 bases from V and 3 bases from J, the junction contained 11 bases not matched to a gene. This CDR3 has 17 residues. From germline, CDR1 is SGHRS and CDR2 YFSETQ. The CDR3 here is CASSSRGSGGTTDTQYF. The CDR3 region has the DNA TGCGCCAGCAGCTCGAGGGGGAGCGGGGGGACTACAGATACGCAGTATTTT.

Only a few counts were recorded for this clonotype. The chain couples TRBV7-2 to TRBJ2-7; tentatively, D is TRBD2 (6 bases). Trimming removed 5 bases from V and 6 bases from J, with 17 bases in between. Per the germline V gene, CDR1 is SGHTA and CDR2 is FQGNSA. This CDR3 spans 14 amino acids. DNA for the CDR3: TGTGCCAGCAGCCCGGGACTGCCAGGTTCCGAGCAGTACTTC. It encodes CASSPGLPGSEQYF. The full variable domain, its missing parts supplied by reference TRBV7-2 and TRBJ2-7, is GAGVSQSPSNKVTEKGKDVELRCDPISGHTALYWYRQSLGQGLEFLIYFQGNSAPDKSGLPSDRFSAERTGGSVSTLTIQRTQQEDSAVYLCASSPGLPGSEQYFGPGTRLTVT.